A selection of T cell receptor beta chains follows, all from one sample in a study of response to subunit inactivated influenza vaccine. Each CDR3 protein gets one entry after TCRdb re-called the RT-PCR reads with MiXCR. The sample consists of some 500,000 distinct CDR3 sequences, approximately 12% of them appearing once. The sequences come from PBMCs from blood, collected 45 days after vaccination. These receptors all stem from a man between 45 and 60 years old who received an inactivated influenza vaccine. Each CDR3 is given with its conserved first and last residue. Each record gives: D gene, V gene, clone size, J gene, CDR3 protein, CDR3 DNA. The D gene is left open where the match is weak. Clone sizes are given selectively: once, few, many, or a class where the clone is expanded.

TRBD1	TRBV3-1	-	TRBJ2-2	CTFRHRKRDRGTGELFF	TGTACCTTCAGACACCGAAAAAGGGACAGGGGTACCGGGGAGCTGTTTTTT
-	TRBV27	-	TRBJ1-2	CASRRGCYGYTF	TGTGCCAGCAGGCGCGGATGCTATGGCTACACCTTC
TRBD1	TRBV12-3/TRBV12-4	-	TRBJ2-1	CASSLDRGPNEQFF	TGTGCCAGCAGTCTGGACAGGGGGCCCAATGAGCAGTTCTTC
-	TRBV11-1	few	TRBJ2-3	CASRHPPVGNSRVATDTQYF	TGTGCCAGCAGACACCCTCCGGTCGGAAATTCCCGGGTCGCGACAGATACGCAGTATTTT
-	TRBV5-1	few	TRBJ1-5	CASSLLGQTDQPQHF	TGCGCCAGCAGCTTGCTGGGACAAACAGATCAGCCCCAGCATTTT
-	TRBV7-2	few	TRBJ2-7	CASSLEGRSLSYEQYF	TGTGCCAGCAGCTTAGAGGGCAGATCCTTATCCTACGAGCAGTACTTC
-	TRBV20-1	few	TRBJ2-1	CSARERGREQFF	TGCAGTGCTAGAGAACGTGGGCGAGAGCAGTTCTTC
-	TRBV10-3	many	TRBJ1-1	CAISESSGGISNTEAFF	TGTGCCATCAGTGAGTCGTCCGGGGGAATCTCGAACACTGAAGCTTTCTTT
-	TRBV28	-	TRBJ2-2	CASNKGPSLTKGSRSAGELFF	TGTGCCAGCAATAAGGGCCCTTCGCTCACTAAAGGGTCTCGTTCGGCCGGGGAGCTGTTTTTT
-	TRBV27	-	TRBJ2-7	CASSSGAGDYEQYF	TGTGCCAGCAGTTCAGGGGCAGGGGACTACGAGCAGTACTTC
-	TRBV12-3/TRBV12-4	few	TRBJ2-1	CASRPSEGFNEQFF	TGTGCCAGCAGGCCTAGCGAGGGGTTCAATGAGCAGTTCTTC
-	TRBV20-1	few	TRBJ2-3	CSASPPWISSTDTQYF	TGCAGTGCTAGTCCTCCTTGGATTTCTAGCACAGATACGCAGTATTTT
-	TRBV6-1	many	TRBJ1-3	CASSSGGVNTIYF	TGTGCCAGCTCTTCGGGAGGGGTAAACACCATATATTTT
-	TRBV3-1	few	TRBJ1-1	CASSEGGGMNTEAFF	TGTGCCAGCAGCGAAGGGGGGGGGATGAACACTGAAGCTTTCTTT
-	TRBV18	-	TRBJ2-3	CASSPPTGADTQYF	TGTGCCAGCTCACCACCAACGGGGGCGGATACGCAGTATTTT
-	TRBV7-9	few	TRBJ1-6	CASSLVGQGRSPLHF	TGTGCCAGCAGCTTAGTTGGGCAGGGGAGGTCACCCCTCCACTTT
TRBD2	TRBV5-1	-	TRBJ2-1	CASSLFSGNHNEQFF	TGCGCCAGCAGCTTGTTTAGCGGGAACCACAATGAGCAGTTCTTC
TRBD2	TRBV5-1	once	TRBJ2-7	CASSKLAGTTYEQYF	TGCGCCAGCAGCAAGTTAGCGGGAACCACCTACGAGCAGTACTTC
TRBD1	TRBV28	-	TRBJ2-6	CTCCLTGRRLSGANVLTF	TGTACCTGCTGTTTGACAGGGCGGCGATTGTCTGGGGCCAACGTCCTGACTTTC
-	TRBV18	-	TRBJ1-1	CASSPKTGRTEAFF	TGTGCCAGCTCACCTAAGACAGGACGTACTGAAGCTTTCTTT
-	TRBV24-1	many	TRBJ2-5	CATSDLLQETQYF	TGTGCCACCAGTGATTTGCTCCAAGAGACCCAGTACTTC
-	TRBV2	many	TRBJ2-5	CASSVSAETQYF	TGTGCCAGCAGTGTATCAGCAGAGACCCAGTACTTC
-	TRBV5-1	few	TRBJ2-2	CASSEGPGAGELFF	TGCGCCAGCAGCGAGGGCCCCGGGGCCGGGGAGCTGTTTTTT
TRBD1	TRBV7-9	few	TRBJ2-1	CASSLESGQGGNEQFF	TGTGCCAGCAGCTTGGAATCGGGACAGGGTGGCAATGAGCAGTTCTTC
TRBD2	TRBV29-1	few	TRBJ2-1	CSTQAGVSNEQFF	TGCAGCACTCAGGCGGGAGTATCCAATGAGCAGTTCTTC
TRBD1	TRBV5-4	-	TRBJ2-5	CASSFHRGTQQETQYF	TGTGCCAGCAGCTTTCACAGGGGGACCCAACAAGAGACCCAGTACTTC
TRBD2	TRBV20-1	-	TRBJ2-1	CSAAPSGRAGNEQFF	TGCAGTGCTGCCCCGAGCGGGAGGGCCGGCAATGAGCAGTTCTTC
-	TRBV11-2	-	TRBJ2-3	CASSLAAGWADTQYF	TGTGCCAGCAGCTTAGCGGCGGGTTGGGCAGATACGCAGTATTTT
-	TRBV19	few	TRBJ2-6	CATLRSGANVLTF	TGTGCCACTCTAAGGTCTGGGGCCAACGTCCTGACTTTC